Presented here are 28 T cell receptor beta chains from one specimen sequenced in a study of blood T cell repertoires in COVID-19. Data came from immunoSEQ multiplex PCR; TCRdb stores just in-frame clones and leaves some out. The sample records fewer than 60,000 clones, approximately 75% being singletons. The sequencing sample was made of peripheral blood. These receptors originate from a man between 60 and 75 years old with COVID-19, enrolled during active disease.

The gene calls are TRBV9 and TRBJ2-7; TRBD1 might be the D (6 bases). Germline CDR1 and CDR2: SGDLS and YYNGEE. Trimming cost V 0 bases and J 4 bases, with 20 bases left between them. The CDR3 totals 17 residues. CDR3 sequence reads: CASSVAPTGKAGYEQYF. The CDR3 bases are TGTGCCAGCAGCGTAGCTCCCACAGGGAAGGCCGGGTACGAGCAGTACTTC. The full variable domain, in which reference TRBV9 and TRBJ2-7 provide the parts outside the CDR3, is DSGVTQTPKHLITATGQRVTLRCSPRSGDLSVYWYQQSLDQGLQFLIQYYNGEERAKGNILERFSAQQFPDLHSELNLSSLELGDSALYFCASSVAPTGKAGYEQYFGPGTRLTVT.

This clone was counted a few times. This rearrangement joins TRBV18 to TRBJ2-1; a weak D match, TRBD2 (6 bases). CDR3 length: 13 amino acids. Trimming stripped 3 bases from V and 8 bases from J, with 11 bases between. The germline V gene has CDR1 KGHSH and CDR2 LQKENI. In nucleotides, the CDR3 is TGTGCCAGCTCACCCGGGACTCTCGATGAGCAGTTCTTC. Residues: CASSPGTLDEQFF. The full variable domain, in which reference TRBV18 and TRBJ2-1 provide the parts outside the CDR3, is NAGVMQNPRHLVRRRGQEARLRCSPMKGHSHVYWYRQLPEEGLKFMVYLQKENIIDESGMPKERFSAEFPKEGPSILRIQQVVRGDSAAYFCASSPGTLDEQFFGPGTRLTVL.

The chain employs TRBV7-2 and TRBJ2-3, with 10 nucleotides matching TRBD2. The germline CDR1 and CDR2 sequences are SGHTA and FQGNSA. There are 16 residues in the CDR3. V trimming: 5 bases; J trimming: 1 base; junction bases outside the gene matches: 6. The chain's CDR3 is CASSRWTSGGTDTQYF. The CDR3, as DNA: TGTGCCAGCAGCCGTTGGACTAGCGGAGGCACAGATACGCAGTATTTT.

The chain combines TRBV5-4 with TRBJ2-7; 8 bases match TRBD2. V was clipped by 4 bases and J by 5 bases; unmatched bases: 11. The CDR3 contains 15 residues. Germline V lookup: CDR1 SGHNT, CDR2 YYREEE (reference sequence). The CDR3 nucleotides are TGTGCCAGCAGCGGCGGGGGGCTGTCAGCCCACGAGCAGTACTTC. It specifies CASSGGGLSAHEQYF.

CDR3 in amino acids: CASSQGIAANEKLFF. DNA for the CDR3: TGCGCCAGCAGCCAAGGAATAGCGGCTAATGAAAAACTGTTTTTT. The chain has TRBV4-3 and TRBJ1-4, with no clear D. V lost 1 base and J lost 3, with 9 bases in between. CDR3 size: 15 residues. Per the germline V gene, CDR1 is LGHNA and CDR2 is YSLEER.

This chain links TRBV2 with TRBJ1-6; 8 nucleotides align to TRBD1. V lost 6 bases to trimming and J lost 8 bases; unmatched junction nucleotides: 3. CDR3 length equals 13 residues. Germline lookup yields CDR1 SNHLY and CDR2 FYNNEI. This CDR3 reads CASRDRDHSPLHF. Here the CDR3 DNA reads TGTGCCAGCAGGGACAGGGACCATTCACCCCTCCACTTT.

Only a few counts were recorded for this clone. V gene TRBV28 combines with J gene TRBJ2-5, with TRBD1 identical over 9 bases. Germline CDR1 reads MDHEN; CDR2 reads SYDVKM. Trimming cost V 3 bases and J 5 bases; bases outside gene matches: 4. The CDR3 runs 14 residues. In DNA form, the CDR3 reads TGTGCCAGCAGTTTCGGGGACAGGGTCGAGACCCAGTACTTC. Its translation is CASSFGDRVETQYF.

The chain couples TRBV12-3 or TRBV12-4 to TRBJ1-2, with 7 bases identical to TRBD1. CDR3 length equals 13 residues. With V trimmed by 5 bases and J by 3 bases, 3 bases remained unmatched. The CDR3: CASSTGTDYGYTF. In DNA, the CDR3 is TGTGCCAGCAGTACCGGGACAGACTATGGCTACACCTTC.

The chain uses TRBV27 and TRBJ2-1, with 7 bases that match TRBD1. CDR1 is MNHEY and CDR2 is SMNVEV in the germline V gene (reference sequence). V shed 3 bases and J 7 bases; nucleotides not matched to a gene: 6. The CDR3 is 14 residues long. CDR3 sequence: CASSFLIRGNEQFF. CDR3 bases: TGTGCCAGCAGTTTTCTGATCAGGGGGAATGAGCAGTTCTTC.

The chain combines TRBV25-1 with TRBJ2-5, with a weak D call TRBD1 (6 bases). This CDR3 has 13 amino acids. V shed 6 bases and J shed 7 bases, with 15 bases lying between them. Germline-derived CDR1 and CDR2 are MGHDK and SYGVNS. The CDR3 reads CASRGTNEGTQYF. CDR3 sequence (DNA): TGTGCCAGCAGAGGGACAAACGAGGGGACCCAGTACTTC. Full variable domain (missing parts from reference TRBV25-1 and TRBJ2-5): EADIYQTPRYLVIGTGKKITLECSQTMGHDKMYWYQQDPGMELHLIHYSYGVNSTEKGDLSSESTVSRIRTEHFPLTLESARPSHTSQYLCASRGTNEGTQYFGPGTRLLVL.

CDR3 sequence reads: CASSQDSDRGYQETDTQYF. CDR3 in DNA: TGCGCCAGCAGCCAAGACTCGGACAGGGGTTATCAAGAAACAGATACGCAGTATTTT. The V and J genes are TRBV4-3 and TRBJ2-3; TRBD1 aligns across 9 bases. The CDR3 is 19 residues long. Per germline, CDR1 LGHNA and CDR2 YSLEER. With 0 bases clipped from V and 3 bases from J, the junction kept 13 bases outside the gene matches.

The chain employs TRBV5-1 and TRBJ1-2, with 9 bases fitting TRBD1. Losses at the gene ends were 5 bases for V and 7 bases for J; bases not matched to a gene: 3. CDR3 length equals 12 residues. Germline assignment: CDR1 SGHRS and CDR2 YFSETQ. The CDR3: CASRQGAGGYTF. CDR3 nucleotide sequence: TGCGCCAGCAGACAGGGGGCCGGTGGCTACACCTTC.

As DNA, the CDR3 is TGTGCCAGCAGTGAGGAGCCTAGCGGGGGGGCCTTGGGGCGGAATGAGCAGTTCTTC. Amino acids: CASSEEPSGGALGRNEQFF. The V and J genes are TRBV6-4 and TRBJ2-1; 12 bases map to TRBD2. V trimming: 3 bases; J trimming: 7 bases; junction bases outside the gene matches: 16. Germline V lookup: CDR1 MRHNA, CDR2 SNTAGT. The CDR3 runs 19 residues.

The chain has TRBV7-2 and TRBJ2-3, with TRBD1 matching over 8 bases. The germline gives CDR1 SGHTA, CDR2 FQGNSA. After removal of 5 bases from V and 3 bases from J, the junction contained 10 bases not matched to a gene. This CDR3 has 16 amino acids. CDR3: CASSPGTGYFTDTQYF. DNA for the CDR3: TGTGCCAGCAGCCCTGGGACAGGTTATTTTACAGATACGCAGTATTTT.

The J gene is TRBJ2-3, the V gene TRBV27; tentative D call: TRBD2 (7 bases). Trimming stripped 5 bases from V and 4 bases from J, with 19 bases between. CDR3 length: 16 residues. CDR1 and CDR2 from the germline V gene are MNHEY and SMNVEV (reference sequence). CDR3 in amino acids: CASSNWGGPDSDTQYF. The CDR3 region has the DNA TGTGCCAGCAGTAACTGGGGGGGCCCGGACTCAGATACGCAGTATTTT.

V and J are TRBV27 and TRBJ2-5, with 12 bases matching TRBD2. Germline assignment: CDR1 MNHEY and CDR2 SMNVEV (reference sequence). After removal of 6 bases from V and 5 bases from J, the junction contained 7 bases not matched to a gene. The CDR3 loop spans 15 amino acids. The CDR3 here is CASSRTSGMRETQYF. The CDR3 coding sequence is TGTGCCAGCAGCCGGACTAGCGGGATGAGGGAGACCCAGTACTTC.

This clone has only a few counts. This sequence joins TRBV11-2 and TRBJ1-4, with a possible D match to TRBD1 (6 bases). Between the trimmed V and J ends, which lost 4 bases and 13 bases, there was a span of 13 bases. Germline V lookup: CDR1 SGHAT, CDR2 FQNNGV. The CDR3 spans 12 residues. The DNA for the CDR3 is TGTGCCAGCAGCTCTAACAGGGATATACTGTTTTTT. It is translated as CASSSNRDILFF.

This chain joins TRBV7-2 and TRBJ1-2; TRBD1 might be the D (6 bases). CDR3 size: 16 residues. Trimming removed 5 bases at V and 1 base at J, with 17 bases between. The germline V gene encodes CDR1 SGHTA and CDR2 FQGNSA. The chain's CDR3 is CASSLGGANYNYGYTF. CDR3 sequence (DNA): TGTGCCAGCAGCCTTGGGGGGGCTAATTATAACTATGGCTACACCTTC.

With regard to this clone: This specimen includes other DNA sequences encoding the same CDR3. This chain connects TRBV9 to TRBJ2-1, with 7 nucleotides matching TRBD2. The germline V gene has CDR1 SGDLS and CDR2 YYNGEE. The J segment lost 2 bases and the V segment lost 0 bases, leaving 5 bases of the junction unmatched. This CDR3 has 16 residues. The CDR3 nucleotides read TGTGCCAGCAGCGTAGCAGGCGGGAGCACCTACAATGAGCAGTTCTTC. It is translated as CASSVAGGSTYNEQFF. Combining the CDR3 with reference TRBV9 and TRBJ2-1 gives the whole variable domain DSGVTQTPKHLITATGQRVTLRCSPRSGDLSVYWYQQSLDQGLQFLIQYYNGEERAKGNILERFSAQQFPDLHSELNLSSLELGDSALYFCASSVAGGSTYNEQFFGPGTRLTVL.

This rearrangement joins TRBV5-1 to TRBJ2-1, with TRBD2 identical over 8 bases. The CDR3 totals 15 residues. CDR1 and CDR2 from the germline V gene are SGHRS and YFSETQ. The V gene end was trimmed by 2 bases and the J gene end by 8 bases; junction bases not matched to a gene: 9. The CDR3 bases are TGCGCCAGCAGCTTTAGAGCGGGGGCAATCGATGAGCAGTTCTTC. It translates to CASSFRAGAIDEQFF.

The J gene is TRBJ2-3, the V gene TRBV3-1 (or the pseudogene TRBV3-2); TRBD2 matches 10 bases. Losses at the gene ends were 1 base for V and 1 base for J; bases not matched to a gene: 5. Germline V gene sequence: CDR1 LGHDT, CDR2 YNNKEL (reference sequence). The CDR3 spans 17 residues. CDR3 DNA sequence: TGTGCCAGCAGCCAAGTTGGGCTAGCGGGGGGCACAGATACGCAGTATTTT. Its protein is CASSQVGLAGGTDTQYF.

V usage is TRBV5-1 and J usage is TRBJ2-7, with D possibly matching TRBD1 (6 bases). Germline-derived CDR1 and CDR2 are SGHRS and YFSETQ. V was shortened by 3 bases and J by 2 bases, with 12 bases between the two germline ends. The CDR3 runs to 14 residues. The CDR3 protein is CASSSTGATYEQYF. The CDR3, as DNA: TGCGCCAGCAGCTCGACAGGCGCAACCTACGAGCAGTACTTC.

This chain joins TRBV2 and TRBJ2-3; 8 nucleotides align to TRBD2. The CDR3 consists of 16 residues. Germline CDR1 reads SNHLY; CDR2 reads FYNNEI. V lost 2 bases to trimming and J lost 5 bases; unmatched junction nucleotides: 9. This CDR3 is CASSEPKKRELDTQYF. CDR3 coding DNA: TGTGCCAGCAGTGAACCGAAAAAGCGGGAGTTAGATACGCAGTATTTT. Full variable domain (remainder filled in from reference TRBV2 and TRBJ2-3): EPEVTQTPSHQVTQMGQEVILRCVPISNHLYFYWYRQILGQKVEFLVSFYNNEISEKSEIFDDQFSVERPDGSNFTLKIRSTKLEDSAMYFCASSEPKKRELDTQYFGPGTRLTVL.

This clone was seen more than once but under ten times. This sequence joins TRBV27 and TRBJ1-2, with TRBD1 as a possible D gene (6 bases). The V gene lost 6 bases and the J gene lost 5 bases, with 13 bases spanning the gap. CDR1 is MNHEY and CDR2 is SMNVEV in the germline V gene (reference sequence). This CDR3 region has 13 residues. CDR3 in amino acids: CASRAQGEYGYTF. CDR3 DNA: TGTGCCAGCAGAGCACAGGGAGAATATGGCTACACCTTC.

The chain couples TRBV12-5 to TRBJ2-2, with unresolved D. The germline CDR1 and CDR2 sequences are LGHNT and FRNRAP. The CDR3 spans 14 residues. The V and J ends lost 0 bases and 6 bases respectively, with 8 bases between them. This chain's CDR3 is CASGLVVGAGELFF. DNA of the CDR3: TGTGCTAGTGGTTTGGTAGTCGGTGCCGGGGAGCTGTTTTTT.

This chain links TRBV5-1 with TRBJ2-5, with 14 bases that match TRBD2. V shed 0 bases and J 3 bases; nucleotides not matched to a gene: 1. CDR1 SGHRS and CDR2 YFSETQ come from the germline V gene. The CDR3 covers 16 residues. The CDR3 coding sequence is TGCGCCAGCAGCTTGGGGACTAGCGGGGGGAAAGAGACCCAGTACTTC. Its protein is CASSLGTSGGKETQYF.

This sequence joins TRBV25-1 and TRBJ1-1; 9 bases fit TRBD1. This CDR3 comprises 14 residues. V trimming: 6 bases; J trimming: 5 bases; junction bases outside the gene matches: 7. The V gene's germline CDR1 is MGHDK and CDR2 SYGVNS. In DNA, the CDR3 is TGTGCCAGCAGCCAGACAGGGGGAAAAACTGAAGCTTTCTTT. The encoded protein is CASSQTGGKTEAFF. Full variable domain (rest looked up from reference TRBV25-1 and TRBJ1-1): EADIYQTPRYLVIGTGKKITLECSQTMGHDKMYWYQQDPGMELHLIHYSYGVNSTEKGDLSSESTVSRIRTEHFPLTLESARPSHTSQYLCASSQTGGKTEAFFGQGTRLTVV.

J is TRBJ1-1 and V is TRBV3-1 (or the pseudogene TRBV3-2), with 8 bases matching TRBD1. Germline values: CDR1 LGHDT, CDR2 YNNKEL (reference sequence). The CDR3 has 12 amino acids. Trimming at V came to 3 bases and at J to 10 bases, leaving 4 bases not matched to a gene. The CDR3 loop is CASSQIQGGAFF. The CDR3 DNA reads as TGTGCCAGCAGCCAGATACAGGGGGGAGCTTTCTTT.